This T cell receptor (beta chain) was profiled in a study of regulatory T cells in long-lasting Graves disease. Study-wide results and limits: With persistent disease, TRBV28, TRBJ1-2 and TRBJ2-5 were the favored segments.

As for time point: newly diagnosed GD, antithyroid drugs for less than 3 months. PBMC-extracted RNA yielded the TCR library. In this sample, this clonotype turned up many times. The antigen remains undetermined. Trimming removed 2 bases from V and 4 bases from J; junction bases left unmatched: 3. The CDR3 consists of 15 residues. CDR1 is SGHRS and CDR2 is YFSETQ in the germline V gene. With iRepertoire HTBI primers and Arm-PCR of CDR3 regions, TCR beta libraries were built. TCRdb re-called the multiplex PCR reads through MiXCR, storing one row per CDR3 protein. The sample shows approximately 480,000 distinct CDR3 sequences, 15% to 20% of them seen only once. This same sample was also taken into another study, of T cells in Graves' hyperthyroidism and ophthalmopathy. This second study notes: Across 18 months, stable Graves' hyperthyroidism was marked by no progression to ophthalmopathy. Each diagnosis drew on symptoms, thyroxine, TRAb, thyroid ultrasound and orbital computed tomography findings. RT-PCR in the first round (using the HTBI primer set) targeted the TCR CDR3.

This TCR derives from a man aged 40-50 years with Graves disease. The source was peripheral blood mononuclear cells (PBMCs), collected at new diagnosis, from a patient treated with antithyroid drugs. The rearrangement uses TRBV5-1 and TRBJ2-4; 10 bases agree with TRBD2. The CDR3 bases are TGCGCCAGCAGCTTCCTAGCGGGAGAAAAAAACATTCAGTACTTC. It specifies CASSFLAGEKNIQYF.